Listed here is a single TCR beta chain. Its antigen remains unidentified. No much larger clone is present one base from it, and per-base qualities are unavailable. The immunoSEQ Assay, a bias-controlled multiplex PCR, was used to amplify TCRbeta CDR3 regions from genomic DNA. Concerning the study's data processing: Within the assay, amplification of reference gene primers was used to estimate how many nucleated cells each sample contained. Sequence reads were collapsed and filtered to measure the absolute abundance of every unique TCRbeta CDR3 rearrangement. For each sample, productive Simpson clonality was calculated as the square root of Simpson's diversity index over productive rearrangements. Entries here come from immuneACCESS through TCRdb and include only in-frame sequences with V and J called. Some clones fail to appear in such tables; in the studies checked, an unresolved V gene covers under half of the shortfall, and the cause of the remainder is unknown. V and J calls and clone size are as listed in that table; D and trimming were resolved from the DNA. This sample comprises 91,000 or so clones, around 82% of them detected only once. The ten largest make up more than 5.5% of the sample.

Whole blood was collected in K2EDTA tubes by collaborating institutions according to the institutions' own protocols. For TCRbeta analysis, collaborators shipped samples in one of three forms: frozen whole blood, isolated PBMCs, or DNA extracted from either of those sample types. This sample was taken from a study of blood T cell repertoires in COVID-19 (dated by TCRdb to between 2020 and 2021). Looking at the study overall: Samples from collaborators originated in the United States, Italy and Spain and spanned both the acute and convalescent phases of COVID-19. A freely available public database, intended as a resource for researchers studying the immune response to SARS-CoV-2, is where the repertoires were released. HLA class I and class II types, where available, came from metadata supplied by the sample provider rather than from assay-based typing. A de-identified subject ID, COVID-19 status, age in years and sex were almost always included in the sample metadata. Samples were obtained from the ongoing ImmuneRACE study (first 160 participants) and from over a thousand subjects provided by 6 global collaborators. Subjects who had been exposed to COVID-19, were actively infected with it, or had recovered from it provided the deeply sampled blood TCRbeta repertoires that made up the dataset. The material from the prospective study consisted of cDNA or gDNA derived from T cells, B-cell-depleted T cells, or PBMCs.

Taken from cysteine to phenylalanine, the CDR3 has 16 residues. The entry retains the CDR3 DNA only, 48 bases that are in frame from base 1. Cut back by 2 bases and 3 bases, the V and J ends lie 17 bases apart. The germline V gene sets CDR1 to SGHAT and CDR2 to FQNNGV. What the work shows at the level of the full study, not this receptor alone: The quantity of clinical and demographic metadata differed by source and by participant and was supplied without curation.

This sequence originates from a man between 50 and 59 years old with active or convalescent COVID-19. Input material: peripheral blood. Rearrangement joined TRBV11-2 to TRBJ2-7, and perhaps TRBD1 as D gene, on 5 matching bases. The bases read TGTGCCAGCAGCTTAATGGCGACAGATCGCCGCTACGAGCAGTACTTC. This codes for CASSLMATDRRYEQYF.